The rows below give T cell receptor beta chains drawn from one sample of a study of early T cells in non-severe SARS-CoV-2 infection. TCRdb re-analysed the 5' RACE reads in MiXCR, keeping a single row per CDR3 protein. The repertoire has roughly 30,000 distinct CDR3 sequences, approximately 5.3% of them found once; the top ten carry roughly 6.5%. The source material was whole blood. The receptor source for this set is an adult who was a healthcare worker with PCR-confirmed SARS-CoV-2 infection or an uninfected control (not recorded which). The CDR3 runs from the conserved cysteine through the conserved F or W. D genes are given only for firm matches. Clone size is stated in some rows and not others, as once, few, many or a class when expanded.

j_gene: TRBJ2-1
v_gene: TRBV7-8
d_gene: TRBD2
abundance: many
CDR3nt: TGTGCCAGCAGAGTAGCGGGGGACTACAATGAGCAGTTCTTC
CDR3aa: CASRVAGDYNEQFF

j_gene: TRBJ2-3
v_gene: TRBV30
d_gene: .
abundance: few
CDR3nt: TGTGCCTGGAGTCCCCGATTGGGCACAGATACGCAGTATTTT
CDR3aa: CAWSPRLGTDTQYF

j_gene: TRBJ1-3
v_gene: TRBV18
d_gene: .
abundance: few
CDR3nt: TGTGCCAGCTCACCTCAGGGAAACTCTGGAAACACCATATATTTT
CDR3aa: CASSPQGNSGNTIYF

j_gene: TRBJ2-7
v_gene: TRBV4-1
d_gene: .
abundance: many
CDR3nt: TGCGCCAGCAGCCAAGGAAGGGCTTACGAGCAGTACTTC
CDR3aa: CASSQGRAYEQYF

j_gene: TRBJ2-7
v_gene: TRBV7-2
d_gene: .
abundance: many
CDR3nt: TGTGCCAGCAGCTTAGTCCGGGGCCCCACCTACGAGCAGTACTTC
CDR3aa: CASSLVRGPTYEQYF

j_gene: TRBJ2-5
v_gene: TRBV12-3/TRBV12-4
d_gene: TRBD2
abundance: many
CDR3nt: TGTGCCAGCAGACTTAGCGGGAGCGCAGAGACCCAGTACTTC
CDR3aa: CASRLSGSAETQYF

j_gene: TRBJ1-5
v_gene: TRBV7-8
d_gene: .
abundance: many
CDR3nt: TGTGCCAGCAGCTTTCTAGGGAATCAGCCCCAGCATTTT
CDR3aa: CASSFLGNQPQHF

j_gene: TRBJ2-3
v_gene: TRBV6-4
d_gene: TRBD2
abundance: many
CDR3nt: TGTGCCAGCAGTGAGATAGCGGGAGCAGATACGCAGTATTTT
CDR3aa: CASSEIAGADTQYF

j_gene: TRBJ1-5
v_gene: TRBV30
d_gene: .
abundance: many
CDR3nt: TGTGCCTGGTCGCGTGAGCAGCCTAATCAGCCCCAGCATTTT
CDR3aa: CAWSREQPNQPQHF

j_gene: TRBJ1-1
v_gene: TRBV14
d_gene: TRBD1
abundance: many
CDR3nt: TGTGCCAGCTCAAACTCAGGGGGCGGAACTGAAGCTTTCTTT
CDR3aa: CASSNSGGGTEAFF

j_gene: TRBJ1-1
v_gene: TRBV20-1
d_gene: TRBD1
abundance: .
CDR3nt: TGCAGTGCTAACAACAGGGGGATGAACACTGAAGCTTTCTTT
CDR3aa: CSANNRGMNTEAFF

j_gene: TRBJ2-1
v_gene: TRBV28
d_gene: TRBD1
abundance: few
CDR3nt: TGTGCCAGCAGGTCCCCAGGGGGCAAGGACAATGAGCAGTTCTTC
CDR3aa: CASRSPGGKDNEQFF

j_gene: TRBJ1-3
v_gene: TRBV20-1
d_gene: TRBD1
abundance: many
CDR3nt: TGCAGTGCTAGGGGGACAGACCTTGGAAACACCATATATTTT
CDR3aa: CSARGTDLGNTIYF

j_gene: TRBJ2-2
v_gene: TRBV19
d_gene: .
abundance: many
CDR3nt: TGTGCCAGTAGTATCCGGGGAAACACCGGGGAGCTGTTTTTT
CDR3aa: CASSIRGNTGELFF

j_gene: TRBJ2-3
v_gene: TRBV5-1
d_gene: .
abundance: many
CDR3nt: TGCGCCAGCAGCTTGGGAGAGACTAGCACAGATACGCAGTATTTT
CDR3aa: CASSLGETSTDTQYF

j_gene: TRBJ2-7
v_gene: TRBV3-1
d_gene: .
abundance: many
CDR3nt: TGTGCCAGCAGCTCACGGGGCCCTTCCCCCGCCTACGAGCAGTACTTC
CDR3aa: CASSSRGPSPAYEQYF

j_gene: TRBJ2-7
v_gene: TRBV28
d_gene: .
abundance: many
CDR3nt: TGTGCCAGCATAGATCGGACAGACTACGAGCAGTACTTC
CDR3aa: CASIDRTDYEQYF

j_gene: TRBJ2-1
v_gene: TRBV9
d_gene: .
abundance: many
CDR3nt: TGTGCCAGCAGCGTACTTGACCGAACTCCTTACAATGAGCAGTTCTTC
CDR3aa: CASSVLDRTPYNEQFF

j_gene: TRBJ1-2
v_gene: TRBV5-4
d_gene: .
abundance: few
CDR3nt: TGTGCCAGCAGCTTGGGCCCCGTTTGGGATGGCTACACCTTC
CDR3aa: CASSLGPVWDGYTF

j_gene: TRBJ1-2
v_gene: TRBV5-1
d_gene: .
abundance: few
CDR3nt: TGCGCCAGCAGCTCCACGGGTAACTATGGCTACACCTTC
CDR3aa: CASSSTGNYGYTF

j_gene: TRBJ2-5
v_gene: TRBV19
d_gene: TRBD1
abundance: .
CDR3nt: TGTGCCACTCAAGAGGGGACAGGCAACCAAGAGACCCAGTACTTC
CDR3aa: CATQEGTGNQETQYF

j_gene: TRBJ2-7
v_gene: TRBV6-5
d_gene: .
abundance: many
CDR3nt: TGTGCCAGCAGTTACCCCGTCTACGAGCAGTACTTC
CDR3aa: CASSYPVYEQYF

j_gene: TRBJ2-3
v_gene: TRBV5-1
d_gene: TRBD2
abundance: many
CDR3nt: TGCGCCAGCAGCCAATGGGGGAGGGCCGCAGATACGCAGTATTTT
CDR3aa: CASSQWGRAADTQYF

j_gene: TRBJ2-7
v_gene: TRBV6-6
d_gene: .
abundance: few
CDR3nt: TGTGCCAGCAGTTACTCTACGGTCGAGCAGTACTTC
CDR3aa: CASSYSTVEQYF

j_gene: TRBJ2-2
v_gene: TRBV19
d_gene: .
abundance: few
CDR3nt: TGTGCCAGTAGTACCCCCTCCCCAACCGGGGAGCTGTTTTTT
CDR3aa: CASSTPSPTGELFF

j_gene: TRBJ2-7
v_gene: TRBV29-1
d_gene: TRBD2
abundance: many
CDR3nt: TGCAGCGTTGCCAGGACTAGACCTACGTACGAGCAGTACTTC
CDR3aa: CSVARTRPTYEQYF